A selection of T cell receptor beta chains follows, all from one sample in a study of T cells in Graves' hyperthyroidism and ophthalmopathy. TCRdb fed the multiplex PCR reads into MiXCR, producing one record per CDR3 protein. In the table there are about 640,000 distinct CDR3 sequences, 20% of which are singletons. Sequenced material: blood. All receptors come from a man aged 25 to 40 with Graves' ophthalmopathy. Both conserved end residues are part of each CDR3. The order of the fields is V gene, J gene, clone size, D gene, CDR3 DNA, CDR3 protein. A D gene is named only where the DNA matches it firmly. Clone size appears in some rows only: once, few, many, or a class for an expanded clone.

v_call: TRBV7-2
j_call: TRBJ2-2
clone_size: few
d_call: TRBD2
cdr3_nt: TGTGCCAGCACCAATCCGGGACTAGCGGGAGGCGAAGGGGAGCTGTTTTTT
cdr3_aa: CASTNPGLAGGEGELFF

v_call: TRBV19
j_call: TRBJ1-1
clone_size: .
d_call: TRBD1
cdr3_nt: TGTGCCAGTAGTCAAGGGGGACAGGGGGCGGCTGAAGCTTTCTTT
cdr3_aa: CASSQGGQGAAEAFF

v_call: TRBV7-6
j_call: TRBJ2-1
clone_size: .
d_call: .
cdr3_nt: TGTGCCAGCAGCTTAGGCTCGCTAGCCGCCGGCGCTGAGCAGTTCTTC
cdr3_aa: CASSLGSLAAGAEQFF

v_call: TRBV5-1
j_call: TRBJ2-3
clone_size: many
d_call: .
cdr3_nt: TGCGCCAGCAGCTCCGGACAGAGCACAGATACGCAGTATTTT
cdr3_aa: CASSSGQSTDTQYF

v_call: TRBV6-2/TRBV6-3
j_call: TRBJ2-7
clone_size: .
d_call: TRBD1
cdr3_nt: TGTGCCAGCAGGGGCAGGGGGCTGGTCGAGCAGTACTTC
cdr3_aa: CASRGRGLVEQYF

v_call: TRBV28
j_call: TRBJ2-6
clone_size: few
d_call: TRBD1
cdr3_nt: TGTGCCAGCAGTACCGGGACAGAGTCTGGGGCCAACGTCCTGACTTTC
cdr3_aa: CASSTGTESGANVLTF

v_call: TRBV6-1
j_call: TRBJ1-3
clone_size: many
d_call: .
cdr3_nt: TGTGCCAGCAACGCCGGCGCCTCTGGAAACACCATATATTTT
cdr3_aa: CASNAGASGNTIYF

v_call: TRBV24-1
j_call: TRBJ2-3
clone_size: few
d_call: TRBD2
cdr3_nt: TGTGCCACCAGCTTCCCGGGACTAGCGGGAGATTCAGATACGCAGTATTTT
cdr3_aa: CATSFPGLAGDSDTQYF

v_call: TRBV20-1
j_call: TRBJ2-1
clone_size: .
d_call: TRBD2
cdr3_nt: TGCAGTGCTGCTCCTAGCGGGAGGGCCTATGAGCAGTTCTTC
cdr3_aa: CSAAPSGRAYEQFF

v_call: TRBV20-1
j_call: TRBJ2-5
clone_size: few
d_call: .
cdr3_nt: TGCAGTGCCCTTAAGCGGGCCCAGTACTTC
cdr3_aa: CSALKRAQYF

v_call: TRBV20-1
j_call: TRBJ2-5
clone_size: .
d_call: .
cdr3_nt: TGCAGTGCTAGAGATTGGGCTAGCTCGGATGCGGAGACCCAGTACTTC
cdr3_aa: CSARDWASSDAETQYF

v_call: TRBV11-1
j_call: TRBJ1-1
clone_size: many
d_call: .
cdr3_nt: TGTGCCAGCAGTCCCAAACAGGGATCGAACACTGAAGCTTTCTTT
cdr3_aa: CASSPKQGSNTEAFF

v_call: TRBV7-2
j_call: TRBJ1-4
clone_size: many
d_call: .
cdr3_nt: TGTGCCAGCAGCTCCCCGGGGGGGATGGAAGAAAAACTGTTTTTT
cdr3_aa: CASSSPGGMEEKLFF

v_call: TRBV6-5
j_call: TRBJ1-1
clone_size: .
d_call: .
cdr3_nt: TGTGCCAGCAGTACACGACAGGATCCTGAAGCTTTCTTT
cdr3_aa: CASSTRQDPEAFF

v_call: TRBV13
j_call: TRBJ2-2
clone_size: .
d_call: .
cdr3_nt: TGTGCCAGCAGCTCAGACAGCGCTACCGGGGAGCTGTTTTTT
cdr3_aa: CASSSDSATGELFF

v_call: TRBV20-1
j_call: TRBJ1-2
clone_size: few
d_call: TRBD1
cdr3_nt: TGCAGTGCTAGGGCGGGACAGCCATACTATGGCTACACCTTC
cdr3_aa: CSARAGQPYYGYTF

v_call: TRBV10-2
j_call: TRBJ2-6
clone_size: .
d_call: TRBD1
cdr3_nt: TGCGCCAGCAGCGGCAGGGGGCTTGGGGCCAACGTCCTGACTTTC
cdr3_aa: CASSGRGLGANVLTF

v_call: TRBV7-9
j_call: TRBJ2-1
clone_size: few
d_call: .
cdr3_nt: TGTGCCAGCAGCTTACAGACAGGTCTCGGCAATGAGCAGTTCTTC
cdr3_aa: CASSLQTGLGNEQFF

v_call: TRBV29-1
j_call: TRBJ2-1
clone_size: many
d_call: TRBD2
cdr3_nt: TGCAGCGTTGTTAGTAGCGGGAAGTATGAGCAGTTCTTC
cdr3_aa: CSVVSSGKYEQFF

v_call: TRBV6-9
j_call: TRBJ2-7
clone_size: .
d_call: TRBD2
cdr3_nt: TGTGCCGGCAGTTCAGCGGGAGGGCACTACGAGCAGTACTTC
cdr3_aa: CAGSSAGGHYEQYF

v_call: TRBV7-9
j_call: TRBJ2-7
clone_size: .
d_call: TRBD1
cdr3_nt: TGTGCCAGCAGCTCCACCGGGACAGAGATCTACGAGCAGTACTTC
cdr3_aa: CASSSTGTEIYEQYF

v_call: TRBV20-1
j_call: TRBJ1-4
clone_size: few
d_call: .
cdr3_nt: TGCAGTGCTAGAGATCTAAGGGTTAATGAAAAACTGTTTTTT
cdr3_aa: CSARDLRVNEKLFF

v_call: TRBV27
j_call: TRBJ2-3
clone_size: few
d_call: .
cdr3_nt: TGTGCCTGGACAGCTACAGATACGCAGTATTTT
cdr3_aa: CAWTATDTQYF

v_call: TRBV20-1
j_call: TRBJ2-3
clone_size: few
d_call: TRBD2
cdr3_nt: TGCAGTGCTAGGGGTAGCGGGAGTCCCACAGATACGCAGTATTTT
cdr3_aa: CSARGSGSPTDTQYF

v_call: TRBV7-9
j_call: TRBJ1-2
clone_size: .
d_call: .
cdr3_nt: TGTGCCAGCAGCTTTTCCGATTATGGCTACACCTTC
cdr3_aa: CASSFSDYGYTF

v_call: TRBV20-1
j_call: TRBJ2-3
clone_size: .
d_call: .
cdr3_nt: TGCAGTGCTAGTCAAGTGACAGATACGCAGTATTTT
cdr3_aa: CSASQVTDTQYF

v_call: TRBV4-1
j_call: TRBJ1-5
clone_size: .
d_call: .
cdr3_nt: TGCGCCAGCAGCCAAGGGAGGGGGAGAAGCAATCAGCCCCAGCATTTT
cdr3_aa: CASSQGRGRSNQPQHF

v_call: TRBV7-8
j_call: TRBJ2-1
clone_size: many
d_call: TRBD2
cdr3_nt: TGTGCCAGCAGGACCAGACTAGCGGTTAACAATGAGCAGTTCTTC
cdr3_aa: CASRTRLAVNNEQFF

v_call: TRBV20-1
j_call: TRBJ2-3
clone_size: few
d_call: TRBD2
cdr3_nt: TGCAGTGCTTCCTTAGCGGGAGGATTCACAGATACGCAGTATTTT
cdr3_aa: CSASLAGGFTDTQYF

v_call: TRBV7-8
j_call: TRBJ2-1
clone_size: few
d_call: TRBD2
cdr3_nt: TGTGCCAGCAGCTCCAGGGGGAGACTAGCGGGAGTTAAATACAATGAGCAGTTCTTC
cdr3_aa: CASSSRGRLAGVKYNEQFF

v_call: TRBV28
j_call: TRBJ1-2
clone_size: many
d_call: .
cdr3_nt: TGTGCCAGCAGTTTACTGCGGGGCGAGGGCTTTTCGGCCTACACCTTC
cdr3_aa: CASSLLRGEGFSAYTF

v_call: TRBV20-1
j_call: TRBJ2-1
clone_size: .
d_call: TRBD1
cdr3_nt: TGCAGTGCCAGGCCGGGACAGGGTGCAGGGGAGCAGTTCTTC
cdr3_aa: CSARPGQGAGEQFF

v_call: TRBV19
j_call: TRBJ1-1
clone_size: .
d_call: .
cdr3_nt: TGTGCGGGGAAGGACTACACTGAAGCTTTCTTT
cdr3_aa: CAGKDYTEAFF

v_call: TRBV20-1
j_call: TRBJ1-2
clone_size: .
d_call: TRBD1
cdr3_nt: TGCAGTGCTAGGGGGACAGGCATCTATGGCTACACCTTC
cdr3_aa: CSARGTGIYGYTF

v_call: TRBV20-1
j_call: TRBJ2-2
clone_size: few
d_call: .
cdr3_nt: TGCAGTGCTAATAGGGGGGGCGCTAGGAACACCGGGGAGCTGTTTTTT
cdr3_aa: CSANRGGARNTGELFF

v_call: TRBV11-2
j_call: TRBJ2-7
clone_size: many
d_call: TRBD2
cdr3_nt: TGTGCCAGCAGCTTAGAAGGGGTGCGCGGGAGCCCTTTCTACGAGCAGTACTTC
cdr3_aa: CASSLEGVRGSPFYEQYF

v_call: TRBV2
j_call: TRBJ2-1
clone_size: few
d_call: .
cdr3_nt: TGTGCCAGCAGTGATTGGGACGCGCAGTTCTTC
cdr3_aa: CASSDWDAQFF

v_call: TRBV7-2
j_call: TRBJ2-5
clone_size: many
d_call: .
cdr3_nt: TGTGCCAGCAGCCCGACCCGGACAGTCGAGACCCAGTACTTC
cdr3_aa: CASSPTRTVETQYF

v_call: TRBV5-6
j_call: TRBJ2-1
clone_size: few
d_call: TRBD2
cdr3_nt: TGTGCCAGCTACTCTAGCGGGAGCGACAATGAGCAGTTCTTC
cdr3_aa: CASYSSGSDNEQFF

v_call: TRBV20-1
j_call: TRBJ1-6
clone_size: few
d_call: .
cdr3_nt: TGCAGTGCGAAGATCCCATGGGTTGAGGCCCTCCACTTT
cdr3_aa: CSAKIPWVEALHF

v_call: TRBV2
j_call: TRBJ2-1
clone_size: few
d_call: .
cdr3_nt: TGTGCCAGCAGTGACCGCGGGAAGAATGAGCAGTTCTTC
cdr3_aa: CASSDRGKNEQFF

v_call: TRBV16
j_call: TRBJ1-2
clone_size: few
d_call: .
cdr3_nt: TGTGCCAGCAGCCAATCCAGGGACGTGGGTGGCTACACCTTC
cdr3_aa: CASSQSRDVGGYTF

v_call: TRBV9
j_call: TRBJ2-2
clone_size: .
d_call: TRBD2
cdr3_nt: TGTGCCAGCAGCGTAGCTGATGTGGGACTAGCGGGCACCGGGGAGCTGTTTTTT
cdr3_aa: CASSVADVGLAGTGELFF

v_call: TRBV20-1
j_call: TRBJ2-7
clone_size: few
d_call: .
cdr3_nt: TGCAGTGCTAGGGAGGGACACCCCGGGGGAAAGCAGTACTTC
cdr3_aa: CSAREGHPGGKQYF

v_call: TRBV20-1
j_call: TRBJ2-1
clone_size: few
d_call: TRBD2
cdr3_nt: TGCAGTGCTAGACTAGCGGGAGGTTCATCTGATGAGCAGTTCTTC
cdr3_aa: CSARLAGGSSDEQFF

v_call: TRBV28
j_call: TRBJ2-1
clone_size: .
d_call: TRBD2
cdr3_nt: TGTGCCAGCTTAGCGGGAGGTCGGGATGAGCAGTTCTTC
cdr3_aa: CASLAGGRDEQFF

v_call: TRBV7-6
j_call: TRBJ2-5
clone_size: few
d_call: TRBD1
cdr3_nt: TGTGCCAGCAGCATACGAACCGAGGACAGGCCAGAGGCCCAGTACTTC
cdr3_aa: CASSIRTEDRPEAQYF